This T cell receptor beta chain comes out of a study of T-cell memory formation after mild COVID-19. MiXCR, run by TCRdb on the 5' RACE reads, gives a single entry per CDR3 protein. The table lists hundreds of thousands of distinct CDR3 sequences, roughly 17% of them singletons. CDR3 length: 16 amino acids. CDR1 DFQATT and CDR2 SNEGSKA come from the germline V gene (reference sequence). The trim removed 5 bases at V and 7 bases at J, leaving 13 bases unmatched. Study results and caveats: Some clones that responded were present in memory (sampled pre-infection), which suggests cross-reactive memory joined.

This clonotype has a handful of counts. Its antigen is unidentified. The rearrangement uses TRBV20-1 and TRBJ1-6; 8 bases match TRBD1. The receptor's source is an adult woman who had mild COVID-19 (a few samples of this study predate the infection). Cell type and time point are not known. Sample: PBMCs or a T cell subset sorted from them (not recorded which). CDR3 sequence: CSAPLAGTGGNSPLHF. The DNA for the CDR3 is TGCAGTGCTCCCCTCGCCGGGACAGGAGGAAATTCACCCCTCCACTTT.